Below are 23 T cell receptor beta chains sequenced from a single sample in a study of cytotoxic CD8 clonotypes in ibrutinib-treated CLL. Some clones are missing from TCRdb's copy, which holds only in-frame ones; the method was immunoSEQ multiplex PCR. The repertoire holds tens of thousands of clones, 65% to 70% seen once, with 6% to 8% in the top ten. This specimen consisted of PBMCs, obtained at disease progression, from a patient treated with ibrutinib. The receptors here all came from a human donor with chronic lymphocytic leukemia.

This clone was observed a single time. V is TRBV18 and J is TRBJ1-5; 9 positions agree with TRBD1. Germline CDR1 reads KGHSH; CDR2 reads LQKENI. Trimming took 2 bases from V and 4 from J; bases not matched to a gene: 6. CDR3 length: 16 amino acids. The CDR3 nucleotides are TGTGCCAGCTCACCAGTGGACAGGGGACTTAATCAGCCCCAGCATTTT. This gives the protein CASSPVDRGLNQPQHF.

The gene calls are TRBV4-3 and TRBJ2-7; the match to TRBD2 covers 8 bases. Germline CDR1 LGHNA, CDR2 YSLEER. The CDR3 is 14 amino acids. The J segment lost 6 bases and the V segment lost 3 bases, leaving 7 bases of the junction unmatched. The CDR3 is CASSQGTRTGEQYF. The CDR3 bases are TGCGCCAGCAGCCAGGGGACTAGAACGGGCGAGCAGTACTTC.

The J gene is TRBJ2-3, the V gene TRBV7-2, with D possibly matching TRBD2 (6 bases). Looked up from germline, CDR1 is SGHTA and CDR2 is FQGNSA. V shed 6 bases and J shed 6 bases, with 16 bases lying between them. The CDR3 is 14 residues long. Here the CDR3 reads CASSLGTALDTQYF. The CDR3 DNA is TGTGCCAGCAGTCTTGGGACTGCCCTTGATACGCAGTATTTT.

This CDR3 reads CASSISGIGLYEQYF. The CDR3 nucleotides read TGTGCCAGCAGCATTAGCGGGATCGGTCTGTACGAGCAGTACTTC. V and J are TRBV7-2 and TRBJ2-7, with 8 bases that match TRBD2. CDR3 length equals 15 residues. Germline V gene data show CDR1 as SGHTA and CDR2 as FQGNSA. The junction had 10 bases not matched to a gene; V was cut back by 5 bases and J by 4 bases.

This clone was detected only a few times. This chain joins TRBV7-3 and TRBJ1-2; D remains ambiguous. Trimming took off 5 bases at V and 8 bases at J, with 12 bases between the two ends. The CDR3 consists of 12 residues. Germline V gives CDR1 SGHTA, CDR2 FQGTGA. In nucleotides, the CDR3 is TGTGCCAGCAGCCCCGAGGGCGGCGGCTACACCTTC. Its translation: CASSPEGGGYTF. The entire variable domain, with the rest obtained from reference TRBV7-3 and TRBJ1-2, is as follows: GAGVSQTPSNKVTEKGKYVELRCDPISGHTALYWYRQSLGQGPEFLIYFQGTGAADDSGLPNDRFFAVRPEGSVSTLKIQRTERGDSAVYLCASSPEGGGYTFGSGTRLTVV.

By share, this clone ranks as medium-sized. V gene TRBV7-2 combines with J gene TRBJ2-3, with a tentative D call TRBD2 (6 bases). This CDR3 contains 15 residues. Trimming removed 3 bases from V and 0 bases from J, with 10 bases in between. Per the germline V gene, CDR1 is SGHTA and CDR2 is FQGNSA. The CDR3 DNA sequence: TGTGCCAGCAGCTTCGTCGCGGGAAGCACAGATACGCAGTATTTT. Its protein is CASSFVAGSTDTQYF.

The CDR3 DNA reads TGTGCCAGCAGCCACCGGGACAGTGGAGATCAGCCCCAGCATTTT. Translated: CASSHRDSGDQPQHF. The gene calls are TRBV21-1 and TRBJ1-5; TRBD1 was called by the table and not checked on the DNA. TRBV21-1 is classified as a pseudogene. This CDR3 contains 15 residues.

This clone was seen once. The chain links TRBV27 to TRBJ2-1; 13 nucleotides agree with TRBD2. Losses at the gene ends were 4 bases for V and 8 bases for J; bases not matched to a gene: 5. The germline CDR1 and CDR2 sequences are MNHEY and SMNVEV (reference sequence). This CDR3 has 15 residues. CDR3 residues: CASSYGLAGVDEQFF. The CDR3 nucleotides are TGTGCCAGCAGTTATGGACTAGCGGGAGTCGATGAGCAGTTCTTC.

This clone showed up just once. V and J are TRBV29-1 and TRBJ2-1; 13 bases fit TRBD2. Trimming removed 5 bases from V and 9 bases from J; junction bases left unmatched: 7. The CDR3 length is 14 residues. Germline V CDR1 and CDR2: SQVTM, ANQGSEA. The CDR3 DNA follows: TGCAGCGTTCCCCGGACTAGCGGGGGAATTGAGCAGTTCTTC. Translated, it gives CSVPRTSGGIEQFF.

The rearrangement uses TRBV5-8 and TRBJ1-2; D possibly corresponds to TRBD1 (5 bases). Trimming cost V 4 bases and J 8 bases, with 18 bases left between them. In germline, CDR1 is SGHTS, CDR2 YDEGEE. The CDR3 sequence is 14 residues long. The CDR3 nucleotides are TGTGCCAGCAGCCCCGAGTGGGGGATAGGCGGCTACACCTTC. This translates into CASSPEWGIGGYTF.

This chain joins TRBV30 and TRBJ2-7; TRBD2 might be the D (5 bases). Germline CDR1 is GTSNPN and CDR2 is SVGIG (reference sequence). This CDR3 contains 12 residues. V was pared by 0 bases and J by 5 bases, with 8 bases between. The CDR3 DNA reads TGTGCCTGGAGTGTACAGAGGGACGAGCAGTACTTC. This gives the protein CAWSVQRDEQYF.

V gene TRBV6-1 combines with J gene TRBJ2-7; D is possibly TRBD1 (6 bases). Germline CDR1 and CDR2: MNHNS and SASEGT. This CDR3 spans 14 amino acids. V lost 7 bases and J lost 3, with 16 bases in between. The CDR3: CASTPGTPVYEQYF. The CDR3 nucleotides read TGTGCCAGCACTCCGGGGACACCCGTCTACGAGCAGTACTTC.

There are a few counts of this clone. The chain uses TRBV11-1 and TRBJ2-5; perhaps D is TRBD1 or TRBD2 (6 bases each). This CDR3 is 15 amino acids long. Germline V CDR1 and CDR2: SGHAT, FQDESV (reference sequence). V lost 5 bases and J lost 5, with 18 bases in between. CDR3 sequence (DNA): TGTGCCAGCAGCCAGGGGACTGGGGGAGGTGAGACCCAGTACTTC. Translated, it gives CASSQGTGGGETQYF. The full variable domain, its missing parts supplied by reference TRBV11-1 and TRBJ2-5, is EAEVAQSPRYKITEKSQAVAFWCDPISGHATLYWYRQILGQGPELLVQFQDESVVDDSQLPKDRFSAERLKGVDSTLKIQPAELGDSAMYLCASSQGTGGGETQYFGPGTRLLVL.

Here the CDR3 DNA reads TGTGCCATCAGCGACAGGGTCAAGGGCCAAGAGACCCAGTACTTC. It codes for CAISDRVKGQETQYF. This chain links TRBV10-3 with TRBJ2-5, with 7 bases identical to TRBD1. V lost 6 bases, J lost 1 base, and 8 bases stayed unmatched. The CDR3 length is 15 residues. Germline CDR1 ENHRY, CDR2 SYGVKD.

J is TRBJ2-7 and V is TRBV10-3, with D possibly being TRBD2 (5 bases). The CDR3 spans 12 residues. The germline CDR1 and CDR2 sequences are ENHRY and SYGVKD. V lost 11 bases, J lost 0 bases, and 11 bases lay in between. The CDR3 region has the DNA TGTGCCGTATCGGCGGGCTCCTACGAGCAGTACTTC. This gives the protein CAVSAGSYEQYF.

The table lists this clone with a few counts. The CDR3 DNA reads as TGTGCCAGCAGCTCACAGGGGGCCTACGAGCAGTACTTC. It codes for CASSSQGAYEQYF. The rearrangement uses TRBV7-2 and TRBJ2-7; 8 bases are a match to TRBD1. The CDR3 is 13 amino acids. Trimming removed 4 bases from V and 2 bases from J; junction bases left unmatched: 1. Germline V gives CDR1 SGHTA, CDR2 FQGNSA.

The chain employs TRBV28 and TRBJ2-7, with D perhaps TRBD1 (5 bases). The V gene lost 3 bases and the J gene lost 0 bases, with 9 bases spanning the gap. The germline gives CDR1 MDHEN, CDR2 SYDVKM. The CDR3 is made up of 14 amino acids. DNA for the CDR3: TGTGCCAGCAGTTTCCCGACAGACTCCTACGAGCAGTACTTC. Amino acids: CASSFPTDSYEQYF.

This chain joins TRBV28 and TRBJ2-4; the D call may be TRBD1 or TRBD2 (6 bases each). Germline values: CDR1 MDHEN, CDR2 SYDVKM. The CDR3 loop spans 17 amino acids. Trimming took 5 bases from V and 2 from J, leaving 19 bases between them. The CDR3 DNA is TGTGCCAGCAGTAAAATTTACGGGGGCCTATCCAAAAACATTCAGTACTTC. It specifies CASSKIYGGLSKNIQYF.

For the CDR3, the DNA is TGCAGCGTTGCGCTAGCGGGAGGGAGGAGGGAGACCCAGTACTTC. This codes for CSVALAGGRRETQYF. J is TRBJ2-5 and V is TRBV29-1, with 12 nucleotides matching TRBD2. The CDR3 spans 15 residues. In germline, CDR1 is SQVTM, CDR2 ANQGSEA. V shed 4 bases, J shed 5 bases, and the junction held 8 bases outside the gene matches.

In its sample, this clone was seen a few times. V is TRBV4-1 and J is TRBJ2-1, with a weak D call TRBD2 (5 bases). CDR1 is MGHRA and CDR2 is YSYEKL in the germline V gene. The CDR3 is 15 amino acids. With 4 bases removed from V and 4 bases from J, the gap between germline ends came to 14 bases. CDR3 nucleotide sequence: TGCGCCAGCAGCCCCCAGGCCGGGGAATACAATGAGCAGTTCTTC. As protein: CASSPQAGEYNEQFF.

V usage is TRBV29-1 and J usage is TRBJ1-1, with D maybe TRBD1 (5 bases). From germline, CDR1 is SQVTM and CDR2 ANQGSEA. Deletions cut 8 bases from V and 0 bases from J, with 16 bases between. CDR3 length: 14 amino acids. This CDR3 reads CSSGAGSMNTEAFF. The CDR3 DNA reads as TGCAGCTCTGGGGCAGGGAGCATGAACACTGAAGCTTTCTTT.

The chain links TRBV18 to TRBJ1-1; TRBD1 is a possible D gene (5 bases). From germline, CDR1 is KGHSH and CDR2 LQKENI. The V and J ends lost 5 bases and 2 bases respectively, with 12 bases between them. CDR3 size: 14 residues. CDR3 sequence reads: CASSGEGINTEAFF. The CDR3 region has the DNA TGTGCCAGCTCAGGGGAGGGGATTAACACTGAAGCTTTCTTT.

The chain couples TRBV28 to TRBJ2-4; 7 positions agree with TRBD1. Germline CDR1 and CDR2: MDHEN and SYDVKM. This CDR3 is 18 amino acids long. Trimming at V came to 2 bases and at J to 0 bases, leaving 10 bases not matched to a gene. The CDR3 region is CASSLTSGGVLAKNIQYF. The CDR3 DNA reads as TGTGCCAGCAGTTTAACGTCAGGGGGAGTTCTAGCCAAAAACATTCAGTACTTC.